The clone carrying this T cell receptor (beta chain) was detected only once. The entry originates in a study of shared clonotypes between healthy human individuals. Clones were read by immunoSEQ multiplex PCR, and TCRdb kept only the in-frame ones, dropping some. This table holds fewer than 2.5 million clones, roughly 93% found once. This CDR3 is built from 13 residues. Trimming shortened V by 7 bases and J by 3 bases, and 13 bases separated the two germline ends. CDR1 SQVTM and CDR2 ANQGSEA come from the germline V gene. The clonotype originates from a man aged 18-30 years in good health. Some clones in this sample may be carry-over from other donors' samples. The chain carries TRBV29-1 and TRBJ1-3; D gene ambiguous. Sequencing was carried out using naive CD4+ T cells from PBMCs. The subset denotes: CD45RA+ positively selected. This CDR3 reads CSAHYSIGNTIYF. DNA for the CDR3: TGCAGCGCACACTACAGTATTGGAAACACCATATATTTT.